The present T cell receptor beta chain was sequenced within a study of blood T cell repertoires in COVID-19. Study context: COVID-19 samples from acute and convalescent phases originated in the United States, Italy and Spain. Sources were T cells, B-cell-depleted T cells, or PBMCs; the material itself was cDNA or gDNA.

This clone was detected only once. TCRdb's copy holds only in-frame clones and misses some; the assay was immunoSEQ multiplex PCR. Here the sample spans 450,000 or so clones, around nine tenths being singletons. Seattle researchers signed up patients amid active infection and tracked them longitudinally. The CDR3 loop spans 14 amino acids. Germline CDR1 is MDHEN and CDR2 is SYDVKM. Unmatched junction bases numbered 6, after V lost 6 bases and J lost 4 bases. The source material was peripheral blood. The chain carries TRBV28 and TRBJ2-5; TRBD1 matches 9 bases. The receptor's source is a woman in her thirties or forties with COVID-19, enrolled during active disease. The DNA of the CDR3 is TGTGCCAGCAGAGACACAGGGGGCGCAGAGACCCAGTACTTC. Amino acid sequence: CASRDTGGAETQYF.